This T cell receptor (beta chain) is drawn from a study of metastatic and nonmetastatic thyroid tumors (dated by TCRdb to the early 2020s). About the study as a whole: For patients with malignant and with benign thyroid disease, the researchers compared repertoires between peripheral blood samples and tumor or nodule tissue samples.

No treatment had been received by any patient before thyroid surgery. Patient clinical samples collected from 2012 to 2018 were retrospectively analysed using T-cell receptor beta sequencing. There are many counts of this clone. Its antigen target is currently unknown. No much larger clonotype is one base removed from it; base qualities were not supplied. Library creation used PCR. Reads for this sample came from an Illumina HiSeq 4000. The TCR beta-chain CDR3 region of each patient was profiled by high-throughput sequencing. The authors processed their data as follows. A classifier to discriminate distant-metastatic papillary thyroid cancer patients was built from CDR3 differences across clinicopathological groups. Repertoire diversity was assessed with the Shannon index, and tumor-blood repertoire similarity with the Morisita-Horn index. TCRdb reran the public reads through fastp at Q25 and MiXCR, keeping productive beta chains. The authors' filters were not applied to this entry. Present in this sample are around 70,000 clones, more than 15% of which were seen just once. The top ten constitute around 13% of the sample.

On the study overall, not on this receptor specifically: In both blood and tumor samples, TCR beta diversity was reported to be significantly higher in malignant tumors than in benign nodules.

For this chain, trimming is 2 bases at the V end and 5 bases at the J end, and the number of junction bases without a gene match is 9. Reading from cysteine to phenylalanine, the CDR3 counts 16 amino acids. Only the CDR3 region is kept as DNA, spanning 48 bases read in frame from base 1. The germline V gene (reference sequence) gives CDR1 as WNHNN and CDR2 as SYGVQD. The rearrangement combines TRBV10-1 with TRBJ2-3, and TRBD2 matches 8 of the central bases. Material: blood. This receptor was taken from a female donor with papillary thyroid cancer or a benign thyroid nodule (not recorded which). Some clones in this sample may be carry-over from other donors' samples. DNA sequence: TGCGCCAGCAGTGAGGGCCCGGGAGGGGGGCAAGATACGCAGTATTTT. The resulting protein is CASSEGPGGGQDTQYF.